A single sample is the source of the 24 T cell receptor beta chains below, sequenced in a study of Tregs in tolerant kidney transplant recipients. Method: immunoSEQ multiplex PCR; TCRdb's copy keeps in-frame clones and lacks some. The sample has some 55,000 clones; 75% to 90% are singletons. Sequencing used Tregs from blood, obtained before the transplant. These receptors were collected from a human donor who received a combined kidney and bone marrow transplant.

The CDR3 loop reads CASSLARGYEQYF. The CDR3 nucleotides are TGCGCCAGCAGCTTGGCCAGGGGGTACGAGCAGTACTTC. V is TRBV5-1 and J is TRBJ2-7; TRBD1 matches 7 bases. Germline CDR1 reads SGHRS; CDR2 reads YFSETQ. This CDR3 has 13 residues. Trimming cost V 0 bases and J 4 bases; bases outside gene matches: 1.

The J gene is TRBJ2-7, the V gene TRBV6-1, with 9 bases identical to TRBD2. Germline values: CDR1 MNHNS, CDR2 SASEGT. This CDR3 spans 14 amino acids. The V gene end was trimmed by 6 bases and the J gene end by 3 bases; junction bases not matched to a gene: 6. The CDR3 region is CASRMTSGDYEQYF. CDR3 coding DNA: TGTGCCAGCAGAATGACTAGCGGAGACTACGAGCAGTACTTC.

This clone was observed a few times. The chain recombines TRBV7-2 with TRBJ2-7, with TRBD2 matching over 8 bases. The germline CDR1 and CDR2 sequences are SGHTA and FQGNSA. V dropped 4 bases and J dropped 0; count of bases not matched to a gene: 2. The CDR3 is 14 residues long. For the CDR3, the DNA is TGTGCCAGCAGCTCGGGGGGGTACTCCTACGAGCAGTACTTC. Protein product: CASSSGGYSYEQYF.

The rearrangement joins TRBV5-1 to TRBJ1-2, with D possibly being TRBD1 (5 bases). Between the trimmed V and J ends, which lost 3 bases and 5 bases, there was a span of 11 bases. Germline CDR1 and CDR2: SGHRS and YFSETQ. This CDR3 contains 13 residues. The CDR3 protein is CASSWGRDYGYTF. DNA of the CDR3: TGCGCCAGCAGCTGGGGCAGGGATTATGGCTACACCTTC.

The chain couples TRBV19 to TRBJ1-4; TRBD1 matches at 7 bases. Germline values: CDR1 LNHDA, CDR2 SQIVND (reference sequence). The V gene end was trimmed by 3 bases and the J gene end by 8 bases; junction bases not matched to a gene: 6. The CDR3 sequence is 14 residues long. The CDR3 loop reads CASSMLQGTEKLFF. The CDR3 DNA reads as TGTGCCAGTAGTATGTTACAGGGGACGGAAAAACTGTTTTTT.

This chain uses TRBV18 with TRBJ2-7; 7 bases agree with TRBD1. The V gene's germline CDR1 is KGHSH and CDR2 LQKENI. This CDR3 comprises 14 residues. V was clipped by 2 bases and J by 0 bases; unmatched bases: 1. CDR3 sequence reads: CASSPGTASYEQYF. Here the CDR3 DNA reads TGTGCCAGCTCACCAGGGACAGCCTCCTACGAGCAGTACTTC.

This sequence joins TRBV28 and TRBJ2-1; 9 nucleotides match TRBD2. Looked up from germline, CDR1 is MDHEN and CDR2 is SYDVKM. The CDR3 covers 18 residues. Trimming cost V 6 bases and J 0 bases; bases outside gene matches: 12. The CDR3 region is CASSPTTSGLTSYNEQFF. CDR3 in DNA: TGTGCCAGCAGCCCTACCACTAGCGGGCTTACCTCCTACAATGAGCAGTTCTTC. Filled out from reference TRBV28 and TRBJ2-1, the complete variable domain reads DVKVTQSSRYLVKRTGEKVFLECVQDMDHENMFWYRQDPGLGLRLIYFSYDVKMKEKGDIPEGYSVSREKKERFSLILESASTNQTSMYLCASSPTTSGLTSYNEQFFGPGTRLTVL.

The rearrangement joins TRBV2 to TRBJ2-7, with D tentatively TRBD1 (6 bases). The germline V gene has CDR1 SNHLY and CDR2 FYNNEI. V was shortened by 4 bases and J by 1 base, with 11 bases between the two germline ends. The CDR3 loop spans 14 amino acids. The CDR3 DNA follows: TGTGCCAGCAGTGTGGACAGATCATCCTACGAGCAGTACTTC. It yields the protein CASSVDRSSYEQYF. Full variable domain (missing parts from reference TRBV2 and TRBJ2-7): EPEVTQTPSHQVTQMGQEVILRCVPISNHLYFYWYRQILGQKVEFLVSFYNNEISEKSEIFDDQFSVERPDGSNFTLKIRSTKLEDSAMYFCASSVDRSSYEQYFGPGTRLTVT.

The V gene is TRBV20-1, the J gene TRBJ2-1; D remains ambiguous. CDR1 DFQATT and CDR2 SNEGSKA come from the germline V gene (reference sequence). Trimming took 6 bases from V and 3 from J, leaving 6 bases between them. The CDR3 totals 11 residues. CDR3 DNA: TGCAGTGCCCCGCACTACAATGAGCAGTTCTTC. It codes for CSAPHYNEQFF.

V and J are TRBV7-9 and TRBJ2-3; D is perhaps TRBD2 (6 bases). This CDR3 has 16 residues. Germline V lookup: CDR1 SEHNR, CDR2 FQNEAQ (reference sequence). V lost 3 bases and J 1 base, leaving 14 bases between the germline ends. Here the CDR3 DNA reads TGTGCCAGCAGCTTTTTCCGGGGGTCCGGCACAGATACGCAGTATTTT. Translated, it gives CASSFFRGSGTDTQYF.

This clone was counted once. This rearrangement joins TRBV6-5 to TRBJ2-7; 8 positions match TRBD1. The length of the CDR3 is 15 residues. J gave up 2 bases and V 1 base, and 4 bases lay outside the gene matches. Germline CDR1 is MNHEY and CDR2 is SVGAGI. In nucleotides, the CDR3 is TGTGCCAGCAGTTACTTCGGACAGGGTCCCTACGAGCAGTACTTC. Translated: CASSYFGQGPYEQYF.

This chain joins TRBV19 and TRBJ1-5; no reliable D call. V shed 3 bases and J shed 4 bases, with 13 bases lying between them. In germline, CDR1 is LNHDA, CDR2 SQIVND (reference sequence). This CDR3 is built from 15 residues. The CDR3 protein is CASSMLLRRNQPQHF. DNA of the CDR3: TGTGCCAGTAGTATGCTCCTCCGCCGTAATCAGCCCCAGCATTTT.

V usage is TRBV30 and J usage is TRBJ2-1; D might be TRBD2 (7 bases). Per germline, CDR1 GTSNPN and CDR2 SVGIG (reference sequence). The CDR3 loop spans 13 amino acids. Deletions cut 7 bases from V and 8 bases from J, with 18 bases between. CDR3 nucleotide sequence: TGTGCCTCCCGAGTGGGGGGGCATCATGAGCAGTTCTTC. Its protein is CASRVGGHHEQFF.

V gene TRBV6-5 combines with J gene TRBJ1-6; 9 nucleotides align to TRBD1. In germline, CDR1 is MNHEY, CDR2 SVGAGI. The CDR3 totals 16 residues. The junction had 7 bases not matched to a gene; V was cut back by 0 bases and J by 10 bases. The CDR3 coding sequence is TGTGCCAGCAGTTACTCGTCTTACAGGGGGCTGTCACCCCTCCACTTT. Protein: CASSYSSYRGLSPLHF.

The gene calls are TRBV6-5 and TRBJ1-1; a possible D gene is TRBD1 (6 bases). The CDR3 runs to 15 residues. Trimming took 2 bases from V and 0 from J, leaving 10 bases between them. Per the germline V gene, CDR1 is MNHEY and CDR2 is SVGAGI. CDR3 bases: TGTGCCAGCAGTTACAACAGGGACTTGAACACTGAAGCTTTCTTT. Amino acids: CASSYNRDLNTEAFF.

This rearrangement joins TRBV2 to TRBJ1-2, with D possibly matching TRBD1 (6 bases). Trimming removed 7 bases at V and 12 bases at J, with 21 bases between. The CDR3 has 13 amino acids. The germline gives CDR1 SNHLY, CDR2 FYNNEI. The CDR3 spells CASKTGTSRFHTF. For the CDR3, the DNA is TGTGCCAGCAAAACCGGGACAAGTAGGTTTCACACCTTC.

This clone was seen only once. As DNA, the CDR3 is TGTGCCACCCACTTTCCCGGGACTGAAGCTTTCTTT. The encoded protein is CATHFPGTEAFF. The chain combines TRBV6-1 with TRBJ1-1; D gene uncertain. Germline loops: CDR1 MNHNS, CDR2 SASEGT. The length of the CDR3 is 12 residues. The germline V and J ends were trimmed by 10 bases and 5 bases, with 14 bases remaining between them.

J is TRBJ1-1 and V is TRBV6-1; TRBD1 might be the D (5 bases). The ends were cut back, 4 bases at V and 4 bases at J, with 10 bases in the middle. This CDR3 contains 13 residues. Germline CDR1 MNHNS, CDR2 SASEGT. In nucleotides, the CDR3 is TGTGCCAGCAGTGCCACAGGTGGCACTGAAGCTTTCTTT. Encoded protein: CASSATGGTEAFF.

The chain joins TRBV10-3 to TRBJ1-2; TRBD1 agrees at 11 bases. The CDR3 totals 15 residues. Germline values: CDR1 ENHRY, CDR2 SYGVKD. V lost 3 bases and J lost 5; bases outside the gene matches: 5. For the CDR3, the DNA is TGTGCCATCAGTGATTGGGACAGGGGGGAGTATGGCTACACCTTC. It translates to CAISDWDRGEYGYTF.

V gene TRBV7-6 combines with J gene TRBJ2-1; TRBD2 matches at 9 bases. The V gene end was trimmed by 5 bases and the J gene end by 2 bases; junction bases not matched to a gene: 7. This CDR3 comprises 16 residues. Germline loops: CDR1 SGHVS, CDR2 FNYEAQ. The CDR3 coding sequence is TGTGCCAGCAGCCGTAGCGGGGGCCACCCCTACAATGAGCAGTTCTTC. Protein: CASSRSGGHPYNEQFF.

The gene calls are TRBV25-1 and TRBJ1-2; D gene ambiguous. The CDR3 is 15 residues long. V lost 6 bases and J 0 bases, leaving 14 bases between the germline ends. Germline CDR1 and CDR2: MGHDK and SYGVNS. This CDR3 reads CASRTIRSTNYGYTF. CDR3 bases: TGTGCCAGCAGGACGATCAGGAGTACTAACTATGGCTACACCTTC.

The chain's CDR3 is CASSISPTGPDQPQHF. As DNA, the CDR3 is TGTGCCAGTAGTATTTCCCCGACAGGACCCGATCAGCCCCAGCATTTT. V usage is TRBV19 and J usage is TRBJ1-5; possibly TRBD1 for D (6 bases). Germline CDR1 and CDR2: LNHDA and SQIVND (reference sequence). V was trimmed by 3 bases and J by 5 bases, leaving 17 bases between them. This CDR3 contains 16 residues.

The gene calls are TRBV7-7 and TRBJ2-5; TRBD1 agrees at 8 bases. CDR1 and CDR2 (germline): SSHAT, FNYEAQ (reference sequence). There are 16 residues in the CDR3. With 1 base clipped from V and 1 base from J, the junction kept 5 bases outside the gene matches. CDR3 nucleotides: TGTGCCAGCAGCTTAGTTGCAGGGGGCGTCCAAGAGACCCAGTACTTC. Amino acid sequence: CASSLVAGGVQETQYF.

This rearrangement joins TRBV20-1 to TRBJ2-3, with D unclear. The CDR3 runs to 10 residues. V was cut by 5 bases and J by 4 bases, with 4 bases left in between. The germline V gene has CDR1 DFQATT and CDR2 SNEGSKA (reference sequence). The CDR3, as DNA: TGCAGTGCTTTCTCAGATACGCAGTATTTT. Protein sequence: CSAFSDTQYF.